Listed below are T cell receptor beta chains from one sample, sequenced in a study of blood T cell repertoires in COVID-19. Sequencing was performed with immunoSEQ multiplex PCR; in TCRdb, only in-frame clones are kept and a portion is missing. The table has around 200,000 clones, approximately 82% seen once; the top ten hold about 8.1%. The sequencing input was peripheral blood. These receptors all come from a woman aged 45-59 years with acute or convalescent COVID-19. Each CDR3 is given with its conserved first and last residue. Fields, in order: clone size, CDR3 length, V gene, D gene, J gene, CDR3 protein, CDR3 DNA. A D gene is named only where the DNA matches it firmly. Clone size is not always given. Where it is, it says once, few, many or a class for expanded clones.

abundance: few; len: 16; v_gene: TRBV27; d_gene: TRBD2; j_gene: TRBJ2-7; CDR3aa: CASSSTGLAGGSMRYF; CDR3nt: TGTGCCAGCAGTTCCACGGGACTAGCGGGAGGTTCCATGCGGTACTTC
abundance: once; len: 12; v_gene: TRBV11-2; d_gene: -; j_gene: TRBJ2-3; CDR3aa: CASSLHTDTQYF; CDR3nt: TGTGCCAGCAGCTTACACACAGATACGCAGTATTTT
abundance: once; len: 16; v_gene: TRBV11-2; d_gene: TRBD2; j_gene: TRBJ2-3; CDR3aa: CASSLGGRALTDTQYF; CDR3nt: TGTGCCAGCAGCTTAGGTGGGAGGGCCCTGACAGATACGCAGTATTTT
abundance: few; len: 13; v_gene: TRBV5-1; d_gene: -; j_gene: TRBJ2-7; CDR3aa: CASSPGLLGEQYF; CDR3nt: TGCGCCAGCAGCCCGGGACTCCTTGGTGAGCAGTACTTC
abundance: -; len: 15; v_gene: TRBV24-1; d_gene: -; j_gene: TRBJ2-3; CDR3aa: CATEDGGRDSDTQYF; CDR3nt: TGTGCCACTGAAGACGGGGGGCGCGATTCAGATACGCAGTATTTT
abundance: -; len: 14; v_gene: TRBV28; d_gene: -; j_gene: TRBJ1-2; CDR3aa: CASSSRTLEYGYTF; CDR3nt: TGTGCCAGCAGTTCACGGACTCTAGAATATGGCTACACCTTC
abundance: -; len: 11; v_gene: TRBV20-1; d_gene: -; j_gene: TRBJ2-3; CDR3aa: CSASVTDTQYF; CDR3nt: TGCAGTGCTAGCGTCACAGATACGCAGTATTTT
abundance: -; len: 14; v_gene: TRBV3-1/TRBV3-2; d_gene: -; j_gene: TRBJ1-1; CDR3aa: CASSQDGRGSEAFF; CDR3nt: TGTGCCAGCAGCCAAGATGGTCGGGGTTCTGAAGCTTTCTTT
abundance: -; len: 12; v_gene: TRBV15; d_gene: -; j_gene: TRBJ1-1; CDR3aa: CATRKGPTEAFF; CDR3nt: TGTGCCACCAGGAAGGGGCCCACTGAAGCTTTCTTT
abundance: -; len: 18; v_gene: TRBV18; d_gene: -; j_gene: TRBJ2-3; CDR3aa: CASSPTNGGWARADTQYF; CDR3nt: TGTGCCAGCTCACCAACGAACGGGGGATGGGCCCGGGCAGATACGCAGTATTTT
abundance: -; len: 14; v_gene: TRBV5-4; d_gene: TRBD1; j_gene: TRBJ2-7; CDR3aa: CASSFSGQGAEQYF; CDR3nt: TGTGCCAGCAGCTTCTCCGGGCAGGGGGCCGAGCAGTACTTC
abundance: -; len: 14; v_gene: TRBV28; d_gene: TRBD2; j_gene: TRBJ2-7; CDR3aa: CASSFLAGASEQYF; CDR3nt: TGTGCCAGCAGTTTCCTAGCGGGAGCCTCCGAGCAGTACTTC
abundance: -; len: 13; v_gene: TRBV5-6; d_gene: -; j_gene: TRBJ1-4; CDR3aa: CASSLLSSGKLFF; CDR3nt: TGTGCCAGCAGCTTACTCTCCTCGGGAAAACTGTTTTTT
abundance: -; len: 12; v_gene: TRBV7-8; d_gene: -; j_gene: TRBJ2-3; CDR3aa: CASSLSPDTQYF; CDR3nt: TGTGCCAGCAGCTTATCTCCGGATACGCAGTATTTT
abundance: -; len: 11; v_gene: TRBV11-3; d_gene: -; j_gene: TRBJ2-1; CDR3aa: CASSSTGEQFF; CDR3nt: TGTGCCAGCAGCTCCACGGGTGAGCAGTTCTTC
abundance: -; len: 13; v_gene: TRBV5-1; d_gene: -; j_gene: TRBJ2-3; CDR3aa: CASSLVPSDTQYF; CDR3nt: TGCGCCAGCAGCTTGGTCCCTTCAGATACGCAGTATTTT
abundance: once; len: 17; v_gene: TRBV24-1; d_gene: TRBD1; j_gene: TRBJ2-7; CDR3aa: CATSGGTGSVLSYEQYF; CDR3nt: TGTGCCACCAGTGGGGGGACAGGGAGTGTACTCTCCTACGAGCAGTACTTC
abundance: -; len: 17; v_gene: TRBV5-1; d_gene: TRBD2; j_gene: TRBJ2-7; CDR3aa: CASSRGLAGGHSYEQYF; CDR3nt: TGCGCCAGCAGCAGGGGACTAGCGGGAGGGCATTCCTACGAGCAGTACTTC
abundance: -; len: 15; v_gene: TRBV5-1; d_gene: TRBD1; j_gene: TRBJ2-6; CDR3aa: CASSSGQVVNDVLTF; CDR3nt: TGCGCCAGCAGTTCCGGACAGGTCGTAAATGACGTCCTGACTTTC
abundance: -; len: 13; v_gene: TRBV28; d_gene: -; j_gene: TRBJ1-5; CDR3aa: CASIWGLNQPQHF; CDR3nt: TGTGCCAGCATATGGGGCCTCAATCAGCCCCAGCATTTT
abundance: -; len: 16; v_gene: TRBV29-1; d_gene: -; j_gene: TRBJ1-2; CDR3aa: CSVENLRSRANYGYTF; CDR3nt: TGCAGCGTTGAAAATTTAAGGTCGAGGGCTAACTATGGCTACACCTTC
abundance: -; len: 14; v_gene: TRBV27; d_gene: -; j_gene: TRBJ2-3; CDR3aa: CASSLSAGTDTQYF; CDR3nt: TGTGCCAGCAGTTTATCGGCGGGGACAGATACGCAGTATTTT
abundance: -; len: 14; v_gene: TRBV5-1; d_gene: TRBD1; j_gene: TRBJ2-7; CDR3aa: CASSPGTAQSEQYF; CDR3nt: TGCGCCAGCAGCCCGGGGACAGCCCAATCGGAGCAGTACTTC
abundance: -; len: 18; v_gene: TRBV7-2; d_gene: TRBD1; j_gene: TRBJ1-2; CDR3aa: CASSLEGDRGRRGKGYTF; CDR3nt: TGTGCCAGCAGCTTAGAAGGGGACAGGGGGCGCCGGGGAAAAGGCTACACCTTC
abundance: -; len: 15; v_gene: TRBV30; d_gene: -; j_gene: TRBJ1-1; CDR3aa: CAWSVGRVKNTEAFF; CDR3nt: TGTGCCTGGAGTGTTGGGAGGGTGAAGAACACTGAAGCTTTCTTT
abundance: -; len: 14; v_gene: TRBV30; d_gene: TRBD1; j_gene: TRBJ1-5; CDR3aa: CAWSGGQGLQPQHF; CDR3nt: TGTGCCTGGAGTGGGGGACAGGGGTTGCAGCCCCAGCATTTT
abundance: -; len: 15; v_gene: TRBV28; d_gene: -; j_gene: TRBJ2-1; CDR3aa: CASSSGVRRTHEQFF; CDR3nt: TGTGCCAGCAGTTCGGGGGTCAGGAGAACGCATGAGCAGTTCTTC
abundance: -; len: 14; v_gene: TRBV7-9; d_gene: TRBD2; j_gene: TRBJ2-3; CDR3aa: CASTTGTSMDTQYF; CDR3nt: TGTGCCAGCACCACCGGGACTAGCATGGATACGCAGTATTTT
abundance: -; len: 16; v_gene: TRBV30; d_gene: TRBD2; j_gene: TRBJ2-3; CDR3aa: CAWNVPLAGSTDTQYF; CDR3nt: TGTGCCTGGAACGTTCCGCTAGCGGGGTCCACAGATACGCAGTATTTT
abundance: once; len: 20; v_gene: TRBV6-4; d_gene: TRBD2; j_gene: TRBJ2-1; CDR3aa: CASSDSTLLAGGLDKNEQFF; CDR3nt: TGTGCCAGCAGTGACTCAACGTTACTAGCGGGAGGGTTAGACAAAAATGAGCAGTTCTTC
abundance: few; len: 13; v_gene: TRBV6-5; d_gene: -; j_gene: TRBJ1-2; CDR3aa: CASSPRQDYGYTF; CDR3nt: TGTGCCAGCAGCCCCCGACAGGATTATGGCTACACCTTC
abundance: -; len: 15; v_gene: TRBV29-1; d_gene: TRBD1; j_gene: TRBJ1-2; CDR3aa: CSVEMSGQGNYGYTF; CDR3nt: TGCAGCGTTGAAATGTCCGGACAGGGTAACTATGGCTACACCTTC
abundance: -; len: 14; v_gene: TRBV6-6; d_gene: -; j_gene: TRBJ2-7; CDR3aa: CASSYGAGSDEQYF; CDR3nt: TGTGCCAGCAGTTACGGGGCAGGTTCTGACGAGCAGTACTTC
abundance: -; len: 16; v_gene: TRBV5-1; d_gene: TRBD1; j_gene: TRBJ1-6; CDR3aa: CASSPTGGQLNSPLHF; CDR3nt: TGCGCCAGCAGCCCGACAGGGGGCCAACTTAATTCACCCCTCCACTTT
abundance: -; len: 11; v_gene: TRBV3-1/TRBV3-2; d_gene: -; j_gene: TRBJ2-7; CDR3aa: CASGSAYEQYF; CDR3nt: TGTGCCAGCGGGAGCGCCTACGAGCAGTACTTC
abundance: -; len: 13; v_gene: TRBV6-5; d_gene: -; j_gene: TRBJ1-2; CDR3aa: CASSPRGPYGYTF; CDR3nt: TGTGCCAGCAGTCCCAGGGGTCCTTATGGCTACACCTTC
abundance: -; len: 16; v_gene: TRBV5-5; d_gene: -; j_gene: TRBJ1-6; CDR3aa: CASSPGQPRNNSPLHF; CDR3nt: TGTGCCAGCAGCCCCGGACAGCCACGCAATAATTCACCCCTCCACTTT
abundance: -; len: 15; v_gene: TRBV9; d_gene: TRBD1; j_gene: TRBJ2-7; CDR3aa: CASSPTRDRGGEQYF; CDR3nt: TGTGCCAGCAGCCCCACCCGGGACAGGGGAGGAGAGCAGTACTTC
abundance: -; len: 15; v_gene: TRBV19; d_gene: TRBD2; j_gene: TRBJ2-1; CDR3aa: CASRRGGTSFNEQFF; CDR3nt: TGTGCCAGTAGAAGAGGGGGGACTAGCTTCAATGAGCAGTTCTTC
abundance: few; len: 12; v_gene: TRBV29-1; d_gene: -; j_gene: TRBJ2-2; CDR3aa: CSPPGNTGELFF; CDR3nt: TGCAGCCCCCCAGGGAACACCGGGGAGCTGTTTTTT
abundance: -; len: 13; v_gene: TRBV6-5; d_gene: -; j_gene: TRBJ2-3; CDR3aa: CASSTGEVDTQYF; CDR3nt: TGTGCCAGCAGTACGGGGGAGGTGGATACGCAGTATTTT
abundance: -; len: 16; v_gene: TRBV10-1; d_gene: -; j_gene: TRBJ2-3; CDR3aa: CASSGERSPSMDTQYF; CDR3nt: TGCGCCAGCAGTGGGGAGCGCTCACCCTCTATGGATACGCAGTATTTT